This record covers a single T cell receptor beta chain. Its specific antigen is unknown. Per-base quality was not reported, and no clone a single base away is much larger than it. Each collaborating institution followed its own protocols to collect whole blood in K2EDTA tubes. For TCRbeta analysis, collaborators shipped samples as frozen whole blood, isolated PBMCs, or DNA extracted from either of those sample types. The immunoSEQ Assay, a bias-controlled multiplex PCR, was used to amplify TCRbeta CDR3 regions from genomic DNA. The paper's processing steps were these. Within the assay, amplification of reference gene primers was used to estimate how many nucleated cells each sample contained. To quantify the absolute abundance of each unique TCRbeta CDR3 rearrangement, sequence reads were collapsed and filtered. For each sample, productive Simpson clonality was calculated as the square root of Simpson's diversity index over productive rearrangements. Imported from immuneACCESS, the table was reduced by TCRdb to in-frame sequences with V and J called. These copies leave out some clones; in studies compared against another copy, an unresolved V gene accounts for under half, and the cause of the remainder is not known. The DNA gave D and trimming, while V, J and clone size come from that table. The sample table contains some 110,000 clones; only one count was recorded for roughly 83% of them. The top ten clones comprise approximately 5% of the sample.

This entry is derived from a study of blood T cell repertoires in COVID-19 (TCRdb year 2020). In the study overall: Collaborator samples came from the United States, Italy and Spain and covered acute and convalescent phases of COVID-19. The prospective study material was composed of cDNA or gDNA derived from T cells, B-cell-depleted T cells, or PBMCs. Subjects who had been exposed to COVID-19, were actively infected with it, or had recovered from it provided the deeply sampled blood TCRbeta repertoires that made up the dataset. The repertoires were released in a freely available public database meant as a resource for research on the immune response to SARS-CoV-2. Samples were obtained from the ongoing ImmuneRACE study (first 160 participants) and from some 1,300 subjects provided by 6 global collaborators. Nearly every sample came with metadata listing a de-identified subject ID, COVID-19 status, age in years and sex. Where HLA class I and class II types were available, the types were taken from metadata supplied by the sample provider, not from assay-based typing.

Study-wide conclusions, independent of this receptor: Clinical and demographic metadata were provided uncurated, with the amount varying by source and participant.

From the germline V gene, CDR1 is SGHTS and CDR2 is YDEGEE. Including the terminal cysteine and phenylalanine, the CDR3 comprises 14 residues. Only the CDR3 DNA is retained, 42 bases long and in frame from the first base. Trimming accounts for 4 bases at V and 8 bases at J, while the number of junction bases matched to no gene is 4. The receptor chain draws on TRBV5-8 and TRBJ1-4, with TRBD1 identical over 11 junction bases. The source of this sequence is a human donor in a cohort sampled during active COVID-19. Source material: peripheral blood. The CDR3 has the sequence CASSLGQGAEKLFF. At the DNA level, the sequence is TGTGCCAGCAGCCTCGGACAGGGGGCCGAAAAACTGTTTTTT.